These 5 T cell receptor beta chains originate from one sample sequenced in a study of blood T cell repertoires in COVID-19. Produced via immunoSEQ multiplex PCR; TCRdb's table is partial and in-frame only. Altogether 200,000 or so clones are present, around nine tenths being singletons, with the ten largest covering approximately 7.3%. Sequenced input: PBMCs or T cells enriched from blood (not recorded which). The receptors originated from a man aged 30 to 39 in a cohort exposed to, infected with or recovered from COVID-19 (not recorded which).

The CDR3: CASSPLQNSGNTIYF. In nucleotides, the CDR3 is TGTGCCAGCTCACCACTACAGAACTCTGGAAACACCATATATTTT. This chain uses TRBV18 with TRBJ1-3; no reliable D call. The CDR3 loop spans 15 amino acids. The V and J ends lost 1 base and 0 bases respectively, with 7 bases between them. Per germline, CDR1 KGHSH and CDR2 LQKENI.

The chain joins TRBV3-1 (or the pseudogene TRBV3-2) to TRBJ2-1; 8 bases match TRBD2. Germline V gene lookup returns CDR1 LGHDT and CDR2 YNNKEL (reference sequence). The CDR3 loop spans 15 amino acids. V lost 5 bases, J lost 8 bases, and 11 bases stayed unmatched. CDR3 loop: CASSSGPGGYDEQFF. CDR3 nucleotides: TGTGCCAGCAGCTCTGGACCGGGGGGGTACGATGAGCAGTTCTTC.

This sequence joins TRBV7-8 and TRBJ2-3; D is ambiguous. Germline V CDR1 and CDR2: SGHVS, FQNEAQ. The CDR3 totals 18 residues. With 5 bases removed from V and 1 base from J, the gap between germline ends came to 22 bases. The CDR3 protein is CASSNLPPTRPRTDTQYF. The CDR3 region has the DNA TGTGCCAGCAGCAACCTTCCTCCCACGCGGCCCCGCACAGATACGCAGTATTTT.

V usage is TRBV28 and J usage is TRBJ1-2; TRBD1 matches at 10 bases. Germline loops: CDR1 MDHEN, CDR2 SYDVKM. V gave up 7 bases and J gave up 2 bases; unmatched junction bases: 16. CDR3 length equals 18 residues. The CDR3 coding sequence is TGTGCCAGCACTCTGGTAGGGACAGGGGCTCCTGAGAACTATGGCTACACCTTC. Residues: CASTLVGTGAPENYGYTF.

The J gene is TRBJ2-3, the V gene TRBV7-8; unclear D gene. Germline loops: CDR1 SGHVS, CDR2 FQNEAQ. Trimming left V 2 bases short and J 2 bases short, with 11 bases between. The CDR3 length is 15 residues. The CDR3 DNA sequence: TGTGCCAGCAGCTTACGCGGCGGATTCACAGATACGCAGTATTTT. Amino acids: CASSLRGGFTDTQYF. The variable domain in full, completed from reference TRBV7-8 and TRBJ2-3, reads GAGVSQSPRYKVAKRGQDVALRCDPISGHVSLFWYQQALGQGPEFLTYFQNEAQLDKSGLPSDRFFAERPEGSVSTLKIQRTQQEDSAVYLCASSLRGGFTDTQYFGPGTRLTVL.